These 8 T cell receptor beta chains were sequenced from one sample in a study of T cell responses to AZD1222 COVID-19 vaccine (dated by TCRdb to about 2021). The protocol used for the library was the immunoSEQ multiplex PCR assay. Sourced from immuneACCESS, this table was stored by TCRdb with only in-frame sequences that have V and J called. A share of the clones is absent; for the studies checked, an unresolved V gene accounts for under half, and the remainder has no known explanation. This sample lists around 99,000 clones; around nine tenths were detected once. The ten largest clonotypes hold around a sixth of the sample. This sample's time point label indicates: baseline before first vaccination. The sequencing here drew on peripheral blood, taken on day 0 of AZD1222 vaccination. Receptors originate from an adult in good health.

J is TRBJ2-5 and V is TRBV6-5; possible D gene TRBD1, 6 bases. The CDR3 spans 15 residues. V was cut by 8 bases and J by 4 bases, with 20 bases left in between. Germline V lookup: CDR1 MNHEY, CDR2 SVGAGI. DNA for the CDR3: TGTGCCAGCGGATTCCAGGGGAGTAGGAGAGAGACCCAGTACTTC. It codes for CASGFQGSRRETQYF.

The rearrangement joins TRBV5-6 to TRBJ2-3; 10 bases are shared with TRBD1. CDR3 size: 14 residues. The germline gives CDR1 SGHDT, CDR2 YYEEEE. Trimming removed 9 bases from V and 4 bases from J; junction bases left unmatched: 8. CDR3 loop: CATEDRGYSDTQYF. In DNA form, the CDR3 reads TGTGCCACCGAGGACAGGGGGTATTCAGATACGCAGTATTTT.

The CDR3 DNA reads as TGTGCCAGCTCACCACGGACTAGCGGCTACGAGCAGTACTTC. Its protein product is CASSPRTSGYEQYF. The V call is TRBV18, the J call TRBJ2-7, with 10 positions matching TRBD2. The CDR3 totals 14 residues. V shed 1 base and J 3 bases; nucleotides not matched to a gene: 0. Germline CDR1 is KGHSH and CDR2 is LQKENI. Supplemented by reference TRBV18 and TRBJ2-7, the full variable domain reads NAGVMQNPRHLVRRRGQEARLRCSPMKGHSHVYWYRQLPEEGLKFMVYLQKENIIDESGMPKERFSAEFPKEGPSILRIQQVVRGDSAAYFCASSPRTSGYEQYFGPGTRLTVT.

The genes are TRBV19 and TRBJ1-1; no clear D gene. Trimming cost V 6 bases and J 1 base, with 12 bases left between them. The germline gives CDR1 LNHDA, CDR2 SQIVND (reference sequence). The CDR3 runs to 14 residues. CDR3 in DNA: TGTGCCAGTAGCTCGGCGATAGGGAACACTGAAGCTTTCTTT. This encodes CASSSAIGNTEAFF.

This chain links TRBV18 with TRBJ1-2; TRBD1 agrees at 12 bases. The V gene's germline CDR1 is KGHSH and CDR2 LQKENI. V lost 3 bases and J lost 8; bases outside the gene matches: 4. The CDR3 covers 14 residues. The CDR3 spells CASSPGQGAGGYTF. CDR3 sequence (DNA): TGTGCCAGCTCACCGGGACAGGGGGCGGGCGGCTACACCTTC.

This clone was seen a handful of times. The chain carries TRBV29-1 and TRBJ1-1; D unresolved. The CDR3 contains 10 residues. The V end lost 3 bases, the J end lost 11 bases, and 10 bases lay between the germline ends. Germline V gene sequence: CDR1 SQVTM, CDR2 ANQGSEA. CDR3 residues: CSVENRWAFF. The CDR3 nucleotides read TGCAGCGTTGAGAACAGATGGGCTTTCTTT.

Details on this clone: This same CDR3 is encoded by further DNA sequences in the sample. The chain joins TRBV6-5 to TRBJ1-3; 7 nucleotides match TRBD1. The CDR3 consists of 13 residues. CDR1 and CDR2 from the germline V gene are MNHEY and SVGAGI. The trim removed 8 bases at V and 2 bases at J, leaving 3 bases unmatched. The CDR3 region is CASRQGTGNTIYF. In DNA form, the CDR3 reads TGTGCCAGCCGACAGGGAACTGGAAACACCATATATTTT.

The rearrangement uses TRBV5-6 and TRBJ2-1, with TRBD2 identical over 7 bases. Germline V gene lookup returns CDR1 SGHDT and CDR2 YYEEEE. V shed 0 bases and J 10 bases; nucleotides not matched to a gene: 10. CDR3 length equals 15 residues. CDR3 amino acids: CASSLAVSAGAEQFF. The CDR3 DNA is TGTGCCAGCAGCTTGGCCGTCTCGGCGGGAGCCGAGCAGTTCTTC.